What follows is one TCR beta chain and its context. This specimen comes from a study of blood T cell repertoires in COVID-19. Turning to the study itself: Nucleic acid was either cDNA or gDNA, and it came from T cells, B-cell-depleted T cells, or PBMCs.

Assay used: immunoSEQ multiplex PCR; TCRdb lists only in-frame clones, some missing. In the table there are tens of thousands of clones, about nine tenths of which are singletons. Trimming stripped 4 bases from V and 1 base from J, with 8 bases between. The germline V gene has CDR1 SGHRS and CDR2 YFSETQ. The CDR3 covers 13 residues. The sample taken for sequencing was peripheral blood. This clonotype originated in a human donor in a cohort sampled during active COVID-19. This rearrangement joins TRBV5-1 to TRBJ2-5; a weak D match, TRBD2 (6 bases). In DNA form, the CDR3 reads TGCGCCAGCAGCCCGGGACTCCAAGAGACCCAGTACTTC. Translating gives CASSPGLQETQYF. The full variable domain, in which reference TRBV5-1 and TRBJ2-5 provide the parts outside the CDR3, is KAGVTQTPRYLIKTRGQQVTLSCSPISGHRSVSWYQQTPGQGLQFLFEYFSETQRNKGNFPGRFSGRQFSNSRSEMNVSTLELGDSALYLCASSPGLQETQYFGPGTRLLVL.